One T cell receptor (beta chain) is described in this entry. The data were taken from a study of blood T cell repertoires in COVID-19. Whole-study context: T cells, B-cell-depleted T cells, or PBMCs provided the cDNA or gDNA that served as material.

Authors' processing steps: Researchers report that nucleated cell counts were estimated from reference gene primer amplification. The assay was immunoSEQ multiplex PCR, and TCRdb's table has in-frame clones only and misses some. V and J calls and clone size come straight from that table; D and trimming were deduced from the DNA. This table has around 230,000 clones, approximately 90% appearing once. The V gene's germline CDR1 is MNHEY and CDR2 SVGAGI. The CDR3 has 12 amino acids. J was trimmed by 15 bases and V by 10 bases; bases with no gene match: 15. V is TRBV6-5 and J is TRBJ2-1, with 7 bases matching TRBD1. Sequencing was carried out using peripheral blood. The TCR was taken from a man between 60 and 75 years old who had recovered from COVID-19. CDR3 region: CATGRDRMVRFF. CDR3 in DNA: TGTGCCACAGGACGGGACAGAATGGTTCGGTTCTTC.